This T cell receptor (beta chain) was sequenced in a study of blood T cell repertoires in COVID-19. This table comes from immunoSEQ multiplex PCR, and its TCRdb copy is limited to in-frame clones, with some not included. The table has some 350,000 clones, approximately 88% seen once. This CDR3 comprises 16 residues. V dropped 4 bases and J dropped 4 bases, with 19 bases sitting between them. Germline V gives CDR1 PRHDT, CDR2 FYEKMQ (reference sequence). Residents of about two dozen US areas, aged about 18 to 89 years, made up the participants. Cohort placement rested on clinical history that participants reported themselves.

This receptor was taken from a man aged 25 to 45 who had recovered from COVID-19. Material: PBMCs or T cells enriched from blood (not recorded which). The chain has TRBV13 and TRBJ1-2; maybe TRBD1 (6 bases). CDR3 sequence reads: CASSSGKQGLVYGYTF. CDR3 coding DNA: TGTGCCAGCAGCTCAGGGAAACAGGGCCTCGTCTATGGCTACACCTTC.